This T cell receptor beta chain was documented in a study of cytomegalovirus exposure and HLA in healthy donors. Study-level results: 87-base-pair reads could not separate some V segments, including TRBV6-2 and TRBV6-3. V- and J-gene trimming of TCR beta was linked (in a later analysis) to a missense DCLRE1C variant.

With respect to this clone: The antigen is unknown.

The V and J ends lost 5 bases and 4 bases respectively, with 11 bases between them. Germline CDR1 is LNHDA and CDR2 is SQIVND (reference sequence). The CDR3 is 13 amino acids. Primers for the PCR totalled 60 Vbeta and 13 Jbeta. The method was immunoSEQ multiplex PCR; TCRdb's version includes in-frame clones alone and lacks a portion of them. Its clone listing holds 50,000 or so clones. This receptor was identified in a woman aged 40 to 50 in good health and CMV-seronegative. The sequenced sample consisted of PBMCs. The chain combines TRBV19 with TRBJ2-5; possibly TRBD1 for D (5 bases). CDR3 sequence (DNA): TGTGCCAGTAGTGCAACAGGCCCAGAGACCCAGTACTTC. Its protein product is CASSATGPETQYF.